The entry that follows covers one T cell receptor (beta chain) sequence. What it recognizes is unknown. TCRdb's copy holds only in-frame clones and misses some; the assay was immunoSEQ multiplex PCR. The sample has over 100,000 clones, roughly 89% seen once. The data stem from a study of T cell responses to AZD1222 COVID-19 vaccine. Study results and caveats: Without day 14 samples, only post-peak T cell repertoires were studied. Nearly half of unique spike-specific TCRs reportedly avoided B.1.351 and B.1.1.7 mutated regions.

V was pared by 4 bases and J by 5 bases, with 13 bases of the junction left unmatched. This CDR3 has 16 residues. Germline V gene sequence: CDR1 SGHNT, CDR2 YYREEE (reference sequence). The chain employs TRBV5-4 and TRBJ2-5; 8 nucleotides agree with TRBD2. Sequencing used peripheral blood, obtained on day 0 of AZD1222 vaccination. This TCR came from an adult in good health. The CDR3 spells CASSPRGGPSGETQYF. In nucleotides, the CDR3 is TGTGCCAGCAGCCCCCGGGGGGGACCTTCGGGGGAGACCCAGTACTTC.